The 16 T cell receptor beta chains below all came from one sample that was sequenced in a study of blood T cell repertoires in COVID-19. The data were produced by immunoSEQ multiplex PCR, yet TCRdb's version contains in-frame clones alone and is incomplete. The table records approximately 300,000 clones, 80% to 95% of them present only once. The sequencing input was peripheral blood. These receptors originate from a woman in her 30s with COVID-19, enrolled during active disease.

The chain is built from TRBV11-2 and TRBJ2-2; 9 positions agree with TRBD2. This CDR3 comprises 16 residues. In germline, CDR1 is SGHAT, CDR2 FQNNGV. The trim removed 4 bases at V and 6 bases at J, leaving 9 bases unmatched. The CDR3 loop reads CASSYPAGGHAGELFF. Written as DNA, the CDR3 is TGTGCCAGCAGCTATCCAGCGGGAGGACACGCCGGGGAGCTGTTTTTT.

The rearrangement links TRBV6-5 to TRBJ2-7; TRBD1 agrees at 9 bases. Trimming removed 2 bases from V and 2 bases from J; junction bases left unmatched: 4. Germline values: CDR1 MNHEY, CDR2 SVGAGI. The CDR3 extends over 15 amino acids. The CDR3 DNA sequence: TGTGCCAGCAGTTACCAGACAGGGGGAGCCTACGAGCAGTACTTC. As protein: CASSYQTGGAYEQYF.

The chain is built from TRBV24-1 and TRBJ1-2, with 9 bases matching TRBD1. This CDR3 is built from 14 residues. The V gene's germline CDR1 is KGHDR and CDR2 SFDVKD. Losses at the gene ends were 6 bases for V and 4 bases for J; bases not matched to a gene: 5. In DNA, the CDR3 is TGTGCCACCAGTAGGGGACAGGGCGGCTATGGCTACACCTTC. Amino acid sequence: CATSRGQGGYGYTF.

The chain employs TRBV12-3 or TRBV12-4 and TRBJ2-2, with D perhaps TRBD2 (5 bases). V dropped 7 bases and J dropped 2 bases, with 8 bases sitting between them. CDR3 length: 13 amino acids. Written as DNA, the CDR3 is TGTGCCAGCAAGGACTCTAACACCGGGGAGCTGTTTTTT. Protein: CASKDSNTGELFF.

This clone was seen a single time. This chain uses TRBV27 with TRBJ2-5; D not certain. This CDR3 comprises 15 residues. Between the trimmed V and J ends, which lost 4 bases and 2 bases, there was a span of 14 bases. From germline, CDR1 is MNHEY and CDR2 SMNVEV (reference sequence). The CDR3 coding sequence is TGTGCCAGCAGTTCCCTCGCCGTGAGTCAAGAGACCCAGTACTTC. Protein sequence: CASSSLAVSQETQYF.

This clone was seen a single time. The J gene is TRBJ2-1, the V gene TRBV5-4; perhaps TRBD2 as D (6 bases). Looked up from germline, CDR1 is SGHNT and CDR2 is YYREEE (reference sequence). V lost 0 bases, J lost 11 bases, and 12 bases lay in between. The CDR3 covers 13 residues. CDR3 sequence reads: CASSLGASAQQFF. For the CDR3, the DNA is TGTGCCAGCAGCTTGGGGGCTAGCGCTCAGCAGTTCTTC.

V and J are TRBV28 and TRBJ2-1; D perhaps matches TRBD1 (5 bases). Looked up from germline, CDR1 is MDHEN and CDR2 is SYDVKM. This CDR3 is built from 13 residues. V lost 6 bases, J lost 14 bases, and 20 bases lay in between. CDR3 region: CASSIIRVGQEFF. In DNA, the CDR3 is TGTGCCAGCAGCATCATACGTGTCGGACAAGAGTTCTTC.

The chain employs TRBV29-1 and TRBJ1-1; D is unresolved. The V end was cut by 2 bases, the J end by 5 bases, with 12 bases between. CDR1 is SQVTM, CDR2 ANQGSEA, per germline. This CDR3 comprises 13 residues. The CDR3 is CSVEPQGGTEAFF. Written as DNA, the CDR3 is TGCAGCGTTGAACCCCAAGGAGGAACTGAAGCTTTCTTT.

Worth noting for this clone: The same CDR3 arises from other DNA sequences in this sample as well. The chain carries TRBV28 and TRBJ1-2; no definite D call. Trimming took 3 bases from V and 8 from J, leaving 10 bases between them. The CDR3 contains 12 residues. Germline V gene sequence: CDR1 MDHEN, CDR2 SYDVKM. CDR3 region: CASSFRGGGYTF. CDR3 sequence (DNA): TGTGCCAGCAGTTTTCGTGGAGGCGGCTACACCTTC.

CDR3 protein: CASGEGRADTQYF. CDR3 DNA sequence: TGTGCCAGCGGGGAGGGCCGAGCAGATACGCAGTATTTT. The genes are TRBV3-1 (or the pseudogene TRBV3-2) and TRBJ2-3; 7 bases map to TRBD2. With V trimmed by 8 bases and J by 4 bases, 6 bases remained unmatched. Germline CDR1 LGHDT, CDR2 YNNKEL (reference sequence). The CDR3 covers 13 residues.

The chain joins TRBV7-2 to TRBJ1-2; D gene uncertain. The CDR3 spans 13 residues. Trimming pared 1 base from V and 8 bases from J, leaving 11 bases between. CDR1 is SGHTA, CDR2 FQGNSA, per germline. CDR3 nucleotides: TGTGCCAGCAGCTTAGTGGGCGGGGTAGGCTACACCTTC. This gives the protein CASSLVGGVGYTF.

The chain has TRBV18 and TRBJ1-5; 7 bases fit TRBD1. Germline-derived CDR1 and CDR2 are KGHSH and LQKENI. This CDR3 has 15 residues. J lost 4 bases, V lost 3 bases, and 6 bases had no gene match. CDR3 nucleotides: TGTGCCAGCTCACCTGGGTCAGGGGGAAATCAGCCCCAGCATTTT. Translating gives CASSPGSGGNQPQHF.

This chain links TRBV15 with TRBJ1-5; D unresolved. CDR1 and CDR2 from the germline V gene are LNHNV and YYDKDF (reference sequence). There are 13 residues in the CDR3. The V end was cut by 0 bases, the J end by 6 bases, with 6 bases between. CDR3 residues: CATSRDPGQPQHF. Written as DNA, the CDR3 is TGTGCCACCAGCAGAGATCCGGGTCAGCCCCAGCATTTT.

The CDR3 DNA follows: TGTGCCACCAGCAGAGCCGGAGATTTCTATGAAAAACTGTTTTTT. Its translation is CATSRAGDFYEKLFF. The J gene is TRBJ1-4, the V gene TRBV15; D remains unclear. Looked up from germline, CDR1 is LNHNV and CDR2 is YYDKDF (reference sequence). The V end lost 1 base, the J end lost 6 bases, and 12 bases lay between the germline ends. CDR3 size: 15 residues.

The rearrangement joins TRBV19 to TRBJ2-3; 12 bases map to TRBD2. The CDR3 covers 16 residues. Trimming at V came to 5 bases and at J to 5 bases, leaving 8 bases not matched to a gene. The germline V gene encodes CDR1 LNHDA and CDR2 SQIVND (reference sequence). The CDR3 loop is CASSRGLAGGEDTQYF. The CDR3 nucleotides read TGTGCCAGTAGTCGGGGACTAGCGGGTGGGGAAGATACGCAGTATTTT.

This chain connects TRBV6-1 to TRBJ1-1; weak D call: TRBD1 (5 bases). Germline CDR1 reads MNHNS; CDR2 reads SASEGT. The CDR3 is 13 amino acids. V was clipped by 1 base and J by 8 bases, with 11 bases between them. CDR3 amino acids: CASSEEEGWEAFF. The DNA for the CDR3 is TGTGCCAGCAGTGAAGAGGAGGGGTGGGAAGCTTTCTTT.